The T cell receptor beta chain under discussion was sequenced for a study of T cell repertoires in cytomegalovirus infection. The CDR3 loop spans 12 amino acids. Deletions cut 8 bases from V and 7 bases from J, with 12 bases between. In germline, CDR1 is SNHLY, CDR2 FYNNEI. TCRdb analysed the reads with MiXCR anew, one entry per CDR3 protein. The sample records about 770,000 distinct CDR3 sequences, 29% being singletons. Concerning this clonotype: Its specificity is unknown.

The material was cultured CD8+ T cells from PBMCs, obtained from culture after CMV antigen stimulation. The sequence derives from a human donor in good health (CMV status not recorded). Some clones in this sample may be carry-over from other donors' samples. V gene TRBV2 combines with J gene TRBJ2-1, with D unclear. Written as DNA, the CDR3 is TGTGCCAGCTTCGAAGGTCGGAATGAGCAGTTCTTC. Its translation: CASFEGRNEQFF. The full variable domain, rest sourced from reference TRBV2 and TRBJ2-1, is EPEVTQTPSHQVTQMGQEVILRCVPISNHLYFYWYRQILGQKVEFLVSFYNNEISEKSEIFDDQFSVERPDGSNFTLKIRSTKLEDSAMYFCASFEGRNEQFFGPGTRLTVL.